A selection of T cell receptor beta chains follows, all from one sample in a study of blood T cells in healthy people across ages. TCRdb fed the 5' RACE reads into MiXCR, producing one record per CDR3 protein. The table shows about 1.8 million distinct CDR3 sequences, with just under 50% occurring only once. Sequenced material: blood. The source of these receptors is a woman aged 40 to 50 in good health. Each CDR3 is given with its conserved first and last residue. The D gene is left open where the match is weak. Expanded clones get a size class; other rows say once, few or many, or leave the size out.

d_call: -
v_call: TRBV6-5
j_call: TRBJ1-2
clone_size: -
cdr3_aa: CASSYTPTGYGGYGYTF
cdr3_nt: TGTGCCAGCAGTTACACCCCTACAGGGTATGGTGGCTATGGCTACACCTTC

d_call: -
v_call: TRBV6-5
j_call: TRBJ2-5
clone_size: few
cdr3_aa: CASIDLGVGETQYF
cdr3_nt: TGTGCCAGCATTGACCTCGGGGTAGGAGAGACCCAGTACTTC

d_call: TRBD1
v_call: TRBV25-1
j_call: TRBJ2-5
clone_size: -
cdr3_aa: CASSVGQGLQTQYF
cdr3_nt: TGTGCCAGCAGTGTCGGACAGGGATTGCAGACCCAGTACTTC

d_call: TRBD1
v_call: TRBV6-2/TRBV6-3
j_call: TRBJ1-1
clone_size: -
cdr3_aa: CASTPAGTGGSEAFF
cdr3_nt: TGTGCCAGCACCCCGGCCGGGACAGGGGGATCTGAAGCTTTCTTT

d_call: -
v_call: TRBV20-1
j_call: TRBJ2-5
clone_size: few
cdr3_aa: CSARDPRNQARGQETQYF
cdr3_nt: TGCAGTGCTAGAGATCCCCGGAACCAAGCACGAGGACAAGAGACCCAGTACTTC

d_call: TRBD1
v_call: TRBV2
j_call: TRBJ2-7
clone_size: -
cdr3_aa: CASSAPPSGTGAYEQYF
cdr3_nt: TGTGCCAGCAGTGCTCCACCGAGCGGGACAGGGGCCTACGAGCAGTACTTC

d_call: -
v_call: TRBV3-1
j_call: TRBJ2-7
clone_size: few
cdr3_aa: CASSQAIYEQYF
cdr3_nt: TGTGCCAGCAGCCAAGCTATCTACGAGCAGTACTTC

d_call: -
v_call: TRBV12-3/TRBV12-4
j_call: TRBJ1-2
clone_size: few
cdr3_aa: CASSLSVAYGYTF
cdr3_nt: TGTGCCAGCAGTTTATCGGTAGCATATGGCTACACCTTC

d_call: -
v_call: TRBV20-1
j_call: TRBJ2-7
clone_size: -
cdr3_aa: CSARDSDVLYEQYF
cdr3_nt: TGCAGTGCTAGAGATTCGGACGTCCTCTACGAGCAGTACTTC

d_call: TRBD1
v_call: TRBV24-1
j_call: TRBJ2-5
clone_size: few
cdr3_aa: CATSDFRRDRGTQYF
cdr3_nt: TGTGCCACCAGTGATTTCCGCCGGGACAGAGGGACCCAGTACTTC

d_call: -
v_call: TRBV10-3
j_call: TRBJ2-7
clone_size: -
cdr3_aa: CAISGSHEQYF
cdr3_nt: TGTGCCATCAGTGGCTCCCACGAGCAGTACTTC